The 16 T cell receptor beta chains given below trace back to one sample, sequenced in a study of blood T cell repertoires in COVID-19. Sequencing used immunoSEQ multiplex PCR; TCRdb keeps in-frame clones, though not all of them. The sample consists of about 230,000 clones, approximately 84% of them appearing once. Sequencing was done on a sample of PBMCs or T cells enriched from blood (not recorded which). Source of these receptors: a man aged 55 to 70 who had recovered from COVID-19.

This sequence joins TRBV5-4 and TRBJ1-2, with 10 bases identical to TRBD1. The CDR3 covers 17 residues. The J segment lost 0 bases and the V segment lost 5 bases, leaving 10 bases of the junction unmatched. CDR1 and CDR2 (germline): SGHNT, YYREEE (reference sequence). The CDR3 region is CASRPAGTGATNYGYTF. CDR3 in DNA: TGTGCCAGCAGGCCAGCCGGGACAGGGGCCACTAACTATGGCTACACCTTC.

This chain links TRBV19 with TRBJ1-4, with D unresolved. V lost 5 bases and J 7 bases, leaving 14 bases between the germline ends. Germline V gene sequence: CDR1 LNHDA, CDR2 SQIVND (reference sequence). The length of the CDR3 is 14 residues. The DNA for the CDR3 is TGTGCCAGTAGTCGTGACGGGAGTAGTGAAAAACTGTTTTTT. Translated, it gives CASSRDGSSEKLFF.

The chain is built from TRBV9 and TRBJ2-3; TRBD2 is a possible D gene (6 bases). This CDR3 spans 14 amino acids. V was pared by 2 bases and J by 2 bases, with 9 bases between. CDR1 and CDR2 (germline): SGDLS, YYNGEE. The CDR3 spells CASSVGLNTDTQYF. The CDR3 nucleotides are TGTGCCAGCAGCGTCGGACTAAACACAGATACGCAGTATTTT. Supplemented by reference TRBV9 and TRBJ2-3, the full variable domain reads DSGVTQTPKHLITATGQRVTLRCSPRSGDLSVYWYQQSLDQGLQFLIQYYNGEERAKGNILERFSAQQFPDLHSELNLSSLELGDSALYFCASSVGLNTDTQYFGPGTRLTVL.

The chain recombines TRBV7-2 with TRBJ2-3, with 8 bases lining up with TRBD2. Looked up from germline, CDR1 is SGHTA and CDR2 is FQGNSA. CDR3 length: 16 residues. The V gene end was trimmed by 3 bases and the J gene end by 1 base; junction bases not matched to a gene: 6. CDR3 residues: CASSFMPLAGTDTQYF. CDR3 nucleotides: TGTGCCAGCAGCTTTATGCCACTAGCGGGCACAGATACGCAGTATTTT.

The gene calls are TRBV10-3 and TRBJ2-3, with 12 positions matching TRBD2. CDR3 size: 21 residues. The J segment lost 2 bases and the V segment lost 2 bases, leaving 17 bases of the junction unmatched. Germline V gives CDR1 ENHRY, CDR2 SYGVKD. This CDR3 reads CAISERGAPLLAGGNTDTQYF. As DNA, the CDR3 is TGTGCCATCAGTGAGAGGGGGGCCCCTCTACTAGCGGGGGGCAACACAGATACGCAGTATTTT.

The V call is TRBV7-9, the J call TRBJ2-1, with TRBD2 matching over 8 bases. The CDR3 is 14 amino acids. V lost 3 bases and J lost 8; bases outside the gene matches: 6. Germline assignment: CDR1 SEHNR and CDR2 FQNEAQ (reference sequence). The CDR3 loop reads CASSFSGGGDEQFF. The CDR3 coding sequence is TGTGCCAGCAGCTTCAGCGGGGGCGGGGATGAGCAGTTCTTC.

As DNA, the CDR3 is TGTGCCAGCAGCTTAGACCGGGGGGTGGGCACAGATACGCAGTATTTT. Protein product: CASSLDRGVGTDTQYF. The chain is built from TRBV7-2 and TRBJ2-3; 7 positions match TRBD2. The germline V gene has CDR1 SGHTA and CDR2 FQGNSA. This CDR3 has 16 residues. Trimming cost V 1 base and J 1 base; bases outside gene matches: 5. The full variable domain, completed using reference TRBV7-2 and TRBJ2-3, is GAGVSQSPSNKVTEKGKDVELRCDPISGHTALYWYRQSLGQGLEFLIYFQGNSAPDKSGLPSDRFSAERTGGSVSTLTIQRTQQEDSAVYLCASSLDRGVGTDTQYFGPGTRLTVL.

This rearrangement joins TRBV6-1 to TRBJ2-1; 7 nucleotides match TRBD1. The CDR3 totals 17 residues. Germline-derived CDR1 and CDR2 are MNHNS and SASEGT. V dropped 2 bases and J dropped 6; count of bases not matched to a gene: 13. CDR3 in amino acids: CASSEQTLAGGSNEQFF. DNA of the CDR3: TGTGCCAGCAGTGAACAGACTTTGGCAGGGGGAAGCAATGAGCAGTTCTTC.

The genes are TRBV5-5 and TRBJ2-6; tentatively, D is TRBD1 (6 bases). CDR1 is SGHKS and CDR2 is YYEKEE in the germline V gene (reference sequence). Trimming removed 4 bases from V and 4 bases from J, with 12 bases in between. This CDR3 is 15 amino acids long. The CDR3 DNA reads TGTGCCAGCAGCAGACAGGTCGTAGGGGCCAACGTCCTGACTTTC. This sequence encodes CASSRQVVGANVLTF.

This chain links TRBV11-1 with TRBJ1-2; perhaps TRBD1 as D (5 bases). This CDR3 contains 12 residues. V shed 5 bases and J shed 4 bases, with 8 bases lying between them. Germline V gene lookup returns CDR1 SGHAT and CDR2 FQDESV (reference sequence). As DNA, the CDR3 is TGTGCCAGCAGCCAGGGAGGCTATGGCTACACCTTC. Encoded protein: CASSQGGYGYTF.

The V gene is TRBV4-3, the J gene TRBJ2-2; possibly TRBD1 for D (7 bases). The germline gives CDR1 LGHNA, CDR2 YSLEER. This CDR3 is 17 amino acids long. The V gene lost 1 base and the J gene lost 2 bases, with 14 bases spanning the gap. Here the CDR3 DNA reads TGCGCCAGCAGCCAAGTGGGCAGGGGGGTTAACACCGGGGAGCTGTTTTTT. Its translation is CASSQVGRGVNTGELFF.

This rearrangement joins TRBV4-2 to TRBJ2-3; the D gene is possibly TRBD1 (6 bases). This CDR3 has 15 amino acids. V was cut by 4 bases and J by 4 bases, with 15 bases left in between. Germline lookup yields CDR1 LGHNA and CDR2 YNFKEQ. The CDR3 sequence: CASSPTGRSADTQYF. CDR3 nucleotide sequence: TGTGCCAGCAGCCCGACAGGAAGGTCGGCAGATACGCAGTATTTT.

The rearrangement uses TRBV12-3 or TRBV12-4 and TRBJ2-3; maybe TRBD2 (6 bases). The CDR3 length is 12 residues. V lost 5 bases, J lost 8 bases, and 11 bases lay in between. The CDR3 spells CASSLQGGTQYF. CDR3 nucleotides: TGTGCCAGCAGTCTCCAGGGAGGTACGCAGTATTTT.

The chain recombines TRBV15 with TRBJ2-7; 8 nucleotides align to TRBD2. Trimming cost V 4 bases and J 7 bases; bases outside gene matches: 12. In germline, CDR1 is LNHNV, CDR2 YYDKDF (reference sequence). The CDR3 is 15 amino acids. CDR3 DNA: TGTGCCACCAGCACCGATGACGGGGGGGCGAAAGAGCAGTACTTC. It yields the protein CATSTDDGGAKEQYF.

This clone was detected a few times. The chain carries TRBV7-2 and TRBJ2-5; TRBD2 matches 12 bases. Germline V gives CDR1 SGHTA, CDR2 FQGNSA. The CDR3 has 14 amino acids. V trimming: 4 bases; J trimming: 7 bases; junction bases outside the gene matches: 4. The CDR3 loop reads CASSSTSGGATQYF. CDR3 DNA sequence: TGTGCCAGCAGCTCGACTAGCGGGGGAGCGACCCAGTACTTC. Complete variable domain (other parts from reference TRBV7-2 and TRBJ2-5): GAGVSQSPSNKVTEKGKDVELRCDPISGHTALYWYRQSLGQGLEFLIYFQGNSAPDKSGLPSDRFSAERTGGSVSTLTIQRTQQEDSAVYLCASSSTSGGATQYFGPGTRLLVL.

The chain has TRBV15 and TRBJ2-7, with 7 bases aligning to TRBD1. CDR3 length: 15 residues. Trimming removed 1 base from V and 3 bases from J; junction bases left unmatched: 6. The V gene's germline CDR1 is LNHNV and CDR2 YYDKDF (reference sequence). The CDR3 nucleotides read TGTGCCACCAGCAGAGGGGTCCGACAGGGCTACGAGCAGTACTTC. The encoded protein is CATSRGVRQGYEQYF.